Presented here are 16 T cell receptor beta chains from one specimen sequenced in a study of T cells in localized non-small cell lung cancer. Sequencing used immunoSEQ multiplex PCR; TCRdb keeps in-frame clones, though not all of them. The data hold approximately 49,000 clones, with about 72% observed a single time. The sample here was peripheral blood, taken before any cancer treatment. Receptors were obtained from a man aged 40 to 69 with stage I squamous cell lung carcinoma.

J is TRBJ1-1 and V is TRBV6-6; D gene uncertain. Germline loops: CDR1 MNHNY, CDR2 SVGAGI (reference sequence). V was cut by 6 bases and J by 2 bases, with 16 bases left in between. CDR3 length equals 15 residues. CDR3 protein: CASRAAGGGNTEAFF. The DNA of the CDR3 is TGTGCCAGCAGAGCCGCTGGCGGAGGAAACACTGAAGCTTTCTTT.

This sequence joins TRBV28 and TRBJ2-3; TRBD2 agrees at 10 bases. The CDR3 extends over 16 amino acids. CDR1 is MDHEN, CDR2 SYDVKM, per germline. J lost 2 bases, V lost 5 bases, and 7 bases had no gene match. CDR3 loop: CASSTTSGTFTDTQYF. The CDR3 bases are TGTGCCAGCAGTACCACTAGCGGGACTTTCACAGATACGCAGTATTTT.

This sequence joins TRBV27 and TRBJ1-2; D is possibly TRBD1 (6 bases). Germline assignment: CDR1 MNHEY and CDR2 SMNVEV (reference sequence). The V end lost 4 bases, the J end lost 1 base, and 16 bases lay between the germline ends. There are 16 residues in the CDR3. The CDR3 DNA reads as TGTGCCAGCAGTTCGGACACGGGGGCCTTTAACTATGGCTACACCTTC. Protein sequence: CASSSDTGAFNYGYTF.

The chain is built from TRBV5-1 and TRBJ2-2; D is perhaps TRBD2 (8 bases). Germline assignment: CDR1 SGHRS and CDR2 YFSETQ. The CDR3 length is 15 residues. Trimming left V 4 bases short and J 5 bases short, with 15 bases between. As DNA, the CDR3 is TGCGCCAGCAGCCGGGAGGGGACAGCTACCGGGGAGCTGTTTTTT. It encodes CASSREGTATGELFF.

This clone was seen only a few times. The rearrangement joins TRBV2 to TRBJ1-6; possibly TRBD1 for D (5 bases). With 7 bases removed from V and 5 bases from J, the gap between germline ends came to 15 bases. Germline V gives CDR1 SNHLY, CDR2 FYNNEI. This CDR3 has 15 amino acids. Here the CDR3 DNA reads TGTGCCAGCATTCCCCCGGGACGCAATAATTCACCCCTCCACTTT. It is translated as CASIPPGRNNSPLHF.

The V and J genes are TRBV28 and TRBJ2-7; weak D call: TRBD2 (5 bases). The V end lost 3 bases, the J end lost 6 bases, and 9 bases lay between the germline ends. CDR1 and CDR2 from the germline V gene are MDHEN and SYDVKM. The CDR3 loop spans 12 amino acids. DNA for the CDR3: TGTGCCAGCAGTTTCGCCGGGGTCGAGCAGTACTTC. Its protein is CASSFAGVEQYF.

Of note for this clone: Mismatch with germline at one junction end may stem from a read error. The chain joins TRBV7-7 to TRBJ2-5; 7 bases align to TRBD2. The CDR3 sequence is 15 residues long. Germline CDR1 is SSHAT and CDR2 is FNYEAQ (reference sequence). The CDR3 sequence is CASSLADTYQETQYF. The CDR3 region has the DNA TGTGCTAGCAGCCTAGCGGATACGTACCAAGAGACCCAGTACTTC.

This clone was detected only a few times. This chain joins TRBV9 and TRBJ2-3; no firm D call. The CDR3 spans 13 residues. V was trimmed by 4 bases and J by 4 bases, leaving 10 bases between them. The V gene's germline CDR1 is SGDLS and CDR2 YYNGEE. The CDR3 DNA reads TGTGCCAGCAGCCCCGCTGCAGCAGATACGCAGTATTTT. This encodes CASSPAAADTQYF.

V gene TRBV19 combines with J gene TRBJ2-7; a weak D match, TRBD1 (5 bases). The CDR3 is 16 residues long. Trimming shortened V by 1 base and J by 2 bases, and 15 bases separated the two germline ends. CDR1 and CDR2 from the germline V gene are LNHDA and SQIVND (reference sequence). The CDR3 bases are TGTGCCAGTAGTATAGCCCCCCAGGGTTCAGCCTACGAGCAGTACTTC. Its protein product is CASSIAPQGSAYEQYF.

The chain employs TRBV4-3 and TRBJ1-5; maybe TRBD1 (6 bases). Germline assignment: CDR1 LGHNA and CDR2 YSLEER. The CDR3 runs to 16 residues. Trimming removed 0 bases at V and 0 bases at J, with 9 bases between. CDR3 DNA: TGCGCCAGCAGCCAAGAGGGGGGCCATAGCAATCAGCCCCAGCATTTT. Protein sequence: CASSQEGGHSNQPQHF.

The chain recombines TRBV9 with TRBJ1-1; D unclear. Germline assignment: CDR1 SGDLS and CDR2 YYNGEE. V was cut by 2 bases and J by 1 base, with 9 bases left in between. CDR3 length: 14 amino acids. CDR3 nucleotide sequence: TGTGCCAGCAGCGTGGGCCTTTCGAACACTGAAGCTTTCTTT. Its translation: CASSVGLSNTEAFF.

This chain connects TRBV5-1 to TRBJ2-5; the D is unclear. The V gene's germline CDR1 is SGHRS and CDR2 YFSETQ. This CDR3 comprises 13 residues. V shed 2 bases and J shed 5 bases, with 10 bases lying between them. The CDR3 protein is CASSLGGGETQYF. The CDR3 DNA follows: TGCGCCAGCAGCTTAGGCGGCGGCGAGACCCAGTACTTC. Full variable domain (rest looked up from reference TRBV5-1 and TRBJ2-5): KAGVTQTPRYLIKTRGQQVTLSCSPISGHRSVSWYQQTPGQGLQFLFEYFSETQRNKGNFPGRFSGRQFSNSRSEMNVSTLELGDSALYLCASSLGGGETQYFGPGTRLLVL.

The J gene is TRBJ2-7, the V gene TRBV18, with 8 bases that match TRBD1. CDR1 is KGHSH and CDR2 is LQKENI in the germline V gene. The CDR3 sequence is 13 residues long. V dropped 8 bases and J dropped 6; count of bases not matched to a gene: 9. For the CDR3, the DNA is TGTGCCAGCACCCCTGGACAGGGTGGCGAGCAGTACTTC. This gives the protein CASTPGQGGEQYF.

The chain carries TRBV7-9 and TRBJ1-1; D gene unclear. The CDR3 covers 14 residues. Per the germline V gene, CDR1 is SEHNR and CDR2 is FQNEAQ (reference sequence). The germline V and J ends were trimmed by 2 bases and 5 bases, with 12 bases remaining between them. The DNA of the CDR3 is TGTGCCAGCAGCTTATATACGGGTGGTACTGAAGCTTTCTTT. Residues: CASSLYTGGTEAFF.

This clone was seen more than once but under ten times. The DNA of the CDR3 is TGTGCCAGCACGGAGGGCTACGGGGGAAAGACCCAGTACTTC. It yields the protein CASTEGYGGKTQYF. The chain employs TRBV5-6 and TRBJ2-5, with D maybe TRBD2 (6 bases). V dropped 6 bases and J dropped 6 bases, with 18 bases sitting between them. From germline, CDR1 is SGHDT and CDR2 YYEEEE. This CDR3 comprises 14 residues. The whole variable domain, remainder taken from reference TRBV5-6 and TRBJ2-5, is DAGVTQSPTHLIKTRGQQVTLRCSPKSGHDTVSWYQQALGQGPQFIFQYYEEEERQRGNFPDRFSGHQFPNYSSELNVNALLLGDSALYLCASTEGYGGKTQYFGPGTRLLVL.

The chain links TRBV5-6 to TRBJ2-5, with 9 bases lining up with TRBD2. The germline gives CDR1 SGHDT, CDR2 YYEEEE. This CDR3 comprises 15 residues. The V segment lost 3 bases and the J segment 2 bases; nucleotides outside the gene matches: 5. The CDR3 bases are TGTGCCAGCAGCTACGGACTAGCGCCACAAGAGACCCAGTACTTC. Translation: CASSYGLAPQETQYF.